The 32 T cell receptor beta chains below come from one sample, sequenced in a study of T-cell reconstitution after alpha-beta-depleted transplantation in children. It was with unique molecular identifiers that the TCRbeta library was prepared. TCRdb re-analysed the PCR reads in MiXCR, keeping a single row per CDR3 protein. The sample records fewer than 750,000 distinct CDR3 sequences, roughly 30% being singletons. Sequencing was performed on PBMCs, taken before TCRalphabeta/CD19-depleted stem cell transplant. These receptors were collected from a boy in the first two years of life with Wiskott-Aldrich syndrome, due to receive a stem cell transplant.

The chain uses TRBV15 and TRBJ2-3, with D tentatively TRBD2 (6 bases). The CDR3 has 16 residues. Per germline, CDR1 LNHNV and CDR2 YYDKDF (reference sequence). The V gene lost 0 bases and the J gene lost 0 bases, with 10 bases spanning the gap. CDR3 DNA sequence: TGTGCCACCAGCAGAGATGGCGGGGCTAGCACAGATACGCAGTATTTT. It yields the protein CATSRDGGASTDTQYF.

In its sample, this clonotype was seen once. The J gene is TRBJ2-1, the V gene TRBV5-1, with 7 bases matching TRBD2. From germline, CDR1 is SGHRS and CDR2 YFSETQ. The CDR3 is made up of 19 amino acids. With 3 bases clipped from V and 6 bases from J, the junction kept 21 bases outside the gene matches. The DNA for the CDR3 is TGCGCCAGCAGCTGGCGCGGCCCTTTGGCGGGGAGGGATTCCAATGAGCAGTTCTTC. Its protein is CASSWRGPLAGRDSNEQFF.

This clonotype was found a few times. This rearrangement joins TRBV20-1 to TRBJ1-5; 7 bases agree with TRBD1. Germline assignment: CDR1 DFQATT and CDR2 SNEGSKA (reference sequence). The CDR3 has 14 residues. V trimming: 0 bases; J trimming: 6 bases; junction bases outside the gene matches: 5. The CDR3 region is CSARDLTGSQPQHF. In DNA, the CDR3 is TGCAGTGCTAGAGATCTGACAGGGAGTCAGCCCCAGCATTTT.

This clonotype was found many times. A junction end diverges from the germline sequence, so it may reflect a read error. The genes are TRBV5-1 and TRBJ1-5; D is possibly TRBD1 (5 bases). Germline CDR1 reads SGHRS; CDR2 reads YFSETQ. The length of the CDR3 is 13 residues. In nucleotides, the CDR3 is TGTGCCAGCAGCTTGACAGTTAATCAGCCCCAGCATTTT. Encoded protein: CASSLTVNQPQHF.

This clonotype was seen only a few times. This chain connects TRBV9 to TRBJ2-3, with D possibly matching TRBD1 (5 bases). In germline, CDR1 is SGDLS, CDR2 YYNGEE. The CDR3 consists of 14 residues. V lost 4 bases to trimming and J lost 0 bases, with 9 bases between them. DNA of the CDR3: TGTGCCAGCAGCCGACAGACTAGCACAGATACGCAGTATTTT. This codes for CASSRQTSTDTQYF.

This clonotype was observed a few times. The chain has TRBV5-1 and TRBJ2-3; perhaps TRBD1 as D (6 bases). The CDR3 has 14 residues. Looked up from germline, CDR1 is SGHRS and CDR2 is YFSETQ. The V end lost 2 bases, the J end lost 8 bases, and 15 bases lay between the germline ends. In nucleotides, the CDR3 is TGCGCCAGCAGCTTTGGACAGCCGTGGGGTACGCAGTATTTT. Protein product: CASSFGQPWGTQYF.

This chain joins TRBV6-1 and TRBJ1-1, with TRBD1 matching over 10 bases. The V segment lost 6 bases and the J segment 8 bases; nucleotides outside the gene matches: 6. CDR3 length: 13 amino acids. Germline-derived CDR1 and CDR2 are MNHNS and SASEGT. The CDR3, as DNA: TGTGCCAGCAGCGTGACAGGGGGCCTAGAAGCTTTCTTT. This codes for CASSVTGGLEAFF.

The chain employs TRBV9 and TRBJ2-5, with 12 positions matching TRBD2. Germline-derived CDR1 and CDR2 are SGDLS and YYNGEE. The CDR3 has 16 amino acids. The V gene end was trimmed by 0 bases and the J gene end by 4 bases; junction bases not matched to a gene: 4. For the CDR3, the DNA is TGTGCCAGCAGCGTAGGGTCGGGACTAGCGGGAGAGACCCAGTACTTC. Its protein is CASSVGSGLAGETQYF.

The CDR3 coding sequence is TGCGCCAGCAGCTTGGATCTGTTGGGGACAGGCGGAAACACCGGGGAGCTGTTTTTT. This gives the protein CASSLDLLGTGGNTGELFF. The V call is TRBV5-1, the J call TRBJ2-2; 8 bases are shared with TRBD1. The germline CDR1 and CDR2 sequences are SGHRS and YFSETQ. The V gene end was trimmed by 0 bases and the J gene end by 2 bases; junction bases not matched to a gene: 12. The length of the CDR3 is 19 residues.

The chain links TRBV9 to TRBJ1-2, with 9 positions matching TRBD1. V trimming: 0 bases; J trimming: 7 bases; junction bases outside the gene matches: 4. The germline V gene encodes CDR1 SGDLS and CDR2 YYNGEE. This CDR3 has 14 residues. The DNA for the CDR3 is TGTGCCAGCAGCGTAGGGACAGGGGAAGGTGGCTACACCTTC. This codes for CASSVGTGEGGYTF.

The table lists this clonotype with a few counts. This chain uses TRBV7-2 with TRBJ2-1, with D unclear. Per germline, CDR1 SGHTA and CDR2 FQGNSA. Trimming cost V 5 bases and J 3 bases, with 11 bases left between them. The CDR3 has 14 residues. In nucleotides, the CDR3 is TGTGCCAGCAGCACCACTCTTGGCTACAATGAGCAGTTCTTC. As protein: CASSTTLGYNEQFF.

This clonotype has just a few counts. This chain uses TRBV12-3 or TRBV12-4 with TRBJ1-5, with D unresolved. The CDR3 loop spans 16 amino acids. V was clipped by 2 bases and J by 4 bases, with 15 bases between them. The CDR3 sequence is CASSLRRPVLNQPQHF. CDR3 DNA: TGTGCCAGCAGTTTAAGAAGGCCGGTCTTAAATCAGCCCCAGCATTTT.

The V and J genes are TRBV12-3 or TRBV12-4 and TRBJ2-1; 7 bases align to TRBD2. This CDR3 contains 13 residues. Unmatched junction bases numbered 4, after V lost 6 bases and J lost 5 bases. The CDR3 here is CASRLAENNEQFF. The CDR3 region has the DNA TGTGCCAGCAGGCTAGCGGAGAACAATGAGCAGTTCTTC.

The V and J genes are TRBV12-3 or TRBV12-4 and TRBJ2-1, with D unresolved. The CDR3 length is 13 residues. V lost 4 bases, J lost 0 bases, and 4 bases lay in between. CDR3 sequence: CASSWSSYNEQFF. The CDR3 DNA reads TGTGCCAGCAGTTGGAGCTCCTACAATGAGCAGTTCTTC.

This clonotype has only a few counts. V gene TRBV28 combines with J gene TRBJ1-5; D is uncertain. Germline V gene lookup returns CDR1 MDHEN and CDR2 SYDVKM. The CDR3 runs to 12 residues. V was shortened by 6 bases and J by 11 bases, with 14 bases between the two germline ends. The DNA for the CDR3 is TGTGCCAGCAGGATAGGAGCCAGGACCCAGCATTTT. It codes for CASRIGARTQHF. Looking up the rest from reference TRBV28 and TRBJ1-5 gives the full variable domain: DVKVTQSSRYLVKRTGEKVFLECVQDMDHENMFWYRQDPGLGLRLIYFSYDVKMKEKGDIPEGYSVSREKKERFSLILESASTNQTSMYLCASRIGARTQHFGDGTRLSIL.

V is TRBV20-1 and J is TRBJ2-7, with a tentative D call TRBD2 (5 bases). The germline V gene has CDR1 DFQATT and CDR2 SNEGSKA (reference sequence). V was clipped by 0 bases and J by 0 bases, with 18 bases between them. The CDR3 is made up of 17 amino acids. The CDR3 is CSARDPGRRKSSYEQYF. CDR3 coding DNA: TGCAGTGCTAGAGATCCGGGTAGGAGGAAAAGCTCCTACGAGCAGTACTTC.

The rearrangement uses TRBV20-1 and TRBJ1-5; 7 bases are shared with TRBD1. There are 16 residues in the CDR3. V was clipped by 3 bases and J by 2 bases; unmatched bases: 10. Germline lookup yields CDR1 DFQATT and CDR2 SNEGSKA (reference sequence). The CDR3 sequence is CSASRRGVLGNQPQHF. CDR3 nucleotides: TGCAGTGCTAGCCGCAGGGGGGTCCTTGGCAATCAGCCCCAGCATTTT.

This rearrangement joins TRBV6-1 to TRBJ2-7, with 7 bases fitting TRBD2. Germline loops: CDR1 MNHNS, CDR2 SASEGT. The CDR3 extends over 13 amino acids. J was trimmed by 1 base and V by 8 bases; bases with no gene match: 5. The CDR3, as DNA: TGTGCCAGCTGGCGGGAGTATTCCTACGAGCAGTACTTC. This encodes CASWREYSYEQYF.

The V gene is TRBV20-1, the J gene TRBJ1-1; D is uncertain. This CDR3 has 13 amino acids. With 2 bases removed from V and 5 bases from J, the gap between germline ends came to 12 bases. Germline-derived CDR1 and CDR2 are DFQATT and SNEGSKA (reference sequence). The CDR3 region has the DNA TGCAGTGCTAGAAGGGTGGGCTCTACTGAAGCTTTCTTT. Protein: CSARRVGSTEAFF.

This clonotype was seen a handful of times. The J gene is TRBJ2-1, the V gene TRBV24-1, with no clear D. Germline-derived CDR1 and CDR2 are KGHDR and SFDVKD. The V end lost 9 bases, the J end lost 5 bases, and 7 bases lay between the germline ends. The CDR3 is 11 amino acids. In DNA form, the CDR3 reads TGTGCCACCGGTCGAGACAATGAGCAGTTCTTC. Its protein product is CATGRDNEQFF.

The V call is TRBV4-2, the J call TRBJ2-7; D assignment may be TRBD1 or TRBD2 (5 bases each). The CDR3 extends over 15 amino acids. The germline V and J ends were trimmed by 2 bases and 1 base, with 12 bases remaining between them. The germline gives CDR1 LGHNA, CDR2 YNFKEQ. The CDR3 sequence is CASSQIGAGSYEQYF. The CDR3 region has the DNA TGTGCCAGCAGCCAAATCGGGGCAGGGTCCTACGAGCAGTACTTC.

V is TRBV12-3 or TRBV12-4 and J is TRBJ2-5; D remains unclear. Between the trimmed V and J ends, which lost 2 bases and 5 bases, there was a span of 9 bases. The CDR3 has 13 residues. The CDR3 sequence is CASSLNDGETQYF. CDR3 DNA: TGTGCCAGCAGTTTAAATGATGGGGAGACCCAGTACTTC.

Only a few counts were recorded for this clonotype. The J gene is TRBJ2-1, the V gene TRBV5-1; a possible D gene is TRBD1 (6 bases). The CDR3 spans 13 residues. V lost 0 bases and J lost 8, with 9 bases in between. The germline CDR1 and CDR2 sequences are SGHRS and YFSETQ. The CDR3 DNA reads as TGCGCCAGCAGCTTGGTGGGGGCTTATGAGCAGTTCTTC. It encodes CASSLVGAYEQFF.

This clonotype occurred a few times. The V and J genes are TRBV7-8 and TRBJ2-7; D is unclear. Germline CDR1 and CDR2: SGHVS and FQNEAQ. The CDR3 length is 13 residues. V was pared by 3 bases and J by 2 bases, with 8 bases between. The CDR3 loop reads CASSFTQTYEQYF. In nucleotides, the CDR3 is TGTGCCAGCAGCTTCACACAAACCTACGAGCAGTACTTC.

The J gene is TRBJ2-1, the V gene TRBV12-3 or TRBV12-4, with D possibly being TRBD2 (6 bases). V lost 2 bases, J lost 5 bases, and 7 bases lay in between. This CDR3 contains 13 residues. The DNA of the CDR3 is TGTGCCAGCAGTTTACTAGCGCACAATGAGCAGTTCTTC. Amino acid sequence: CASSLLAHNEQFF.

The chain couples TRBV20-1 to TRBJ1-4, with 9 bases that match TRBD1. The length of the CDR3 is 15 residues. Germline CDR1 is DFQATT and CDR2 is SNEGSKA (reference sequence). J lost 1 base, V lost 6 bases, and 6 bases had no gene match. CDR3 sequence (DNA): TGCAGTGCCCAGGACAGGGGCAGAACTAATGAAAAACTGTTTTTT. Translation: CSAQDRGRTNEKLFF.

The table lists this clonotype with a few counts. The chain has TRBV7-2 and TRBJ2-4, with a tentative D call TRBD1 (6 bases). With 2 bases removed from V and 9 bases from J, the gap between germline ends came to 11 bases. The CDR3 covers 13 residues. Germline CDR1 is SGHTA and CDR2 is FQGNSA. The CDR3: CASSLRQALIQYF. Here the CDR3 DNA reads TGTGCCAGCAGCTTAAGACAGGCACTCATTCAGTACTTC.

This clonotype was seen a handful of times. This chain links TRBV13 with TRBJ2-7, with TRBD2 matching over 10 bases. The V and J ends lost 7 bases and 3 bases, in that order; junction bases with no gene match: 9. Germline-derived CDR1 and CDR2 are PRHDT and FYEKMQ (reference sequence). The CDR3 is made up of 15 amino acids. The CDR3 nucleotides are TGTGCCAGCACCCCATGGACTAGCGGATTCTACGAGCAGTACTTC. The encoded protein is CASTPWTSGFYEQYF.

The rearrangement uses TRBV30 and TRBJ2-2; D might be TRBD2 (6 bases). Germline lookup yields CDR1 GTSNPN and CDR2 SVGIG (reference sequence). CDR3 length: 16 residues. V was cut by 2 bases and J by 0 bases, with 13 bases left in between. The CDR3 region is CAWSPGDSANTGELFF. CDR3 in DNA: TGTGCCTGGAGTCCGGGGGATTCGGCGAACACCGGGGAGCTGTTTTTT.

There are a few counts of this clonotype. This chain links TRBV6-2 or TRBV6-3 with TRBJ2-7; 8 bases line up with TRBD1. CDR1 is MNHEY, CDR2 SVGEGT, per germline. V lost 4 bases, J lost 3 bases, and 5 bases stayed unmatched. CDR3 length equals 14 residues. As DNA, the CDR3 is TGTGCCAGCAGTTTGGACAGGGTCGTCTACGAGCAGTACTTC. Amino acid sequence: CASSLDRVVYEQYF.

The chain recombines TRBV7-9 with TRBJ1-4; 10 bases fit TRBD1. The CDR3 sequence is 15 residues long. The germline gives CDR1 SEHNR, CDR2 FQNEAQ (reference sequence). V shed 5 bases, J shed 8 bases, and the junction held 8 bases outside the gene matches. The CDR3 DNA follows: TGTGCCAGCAGCACGGGACAGGGGAGACTCGAAAAACTGTTTTTT. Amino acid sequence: CASSTGQGRLEKLFF.

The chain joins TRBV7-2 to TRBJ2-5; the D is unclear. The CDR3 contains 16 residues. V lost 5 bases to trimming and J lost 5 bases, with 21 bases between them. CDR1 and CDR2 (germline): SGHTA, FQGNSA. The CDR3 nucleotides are TGTGCCAGCAGCCCTACCCCCCGGAGCGCGGTGGAGACCCAGTACTTC. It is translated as CASSPTPRSAVETQYF.